Below, 15 T cell receptor beta chains from the same sample are listed, as sequenced in a study of shared clonotypes between healthy human individuals. The assay was immunoSEQ multiplex PCR, and TCRdb's table has in-frame clones only and misses some. This sample yields a few million clones, of which about 92% are seen a single time; 0.14% belongs to the top ten. The sample comprised naive CD4+ T cells sorted from blood. Documented subset: CD45RA+ positively selected. Receptor source: a man younger than 30 in good health.

J is TRBJ2-3 and V is TRBV11-2; 7 positions agree with TRBD1. With 4 bases clipped from V and 2 bases from J, the junction kept 9 bases outside the gene matches. The CDR3 contains 16 residues. Germline V gene sequence: CDR1 SGHAT, CDR2 FQNNGV. The CDR3, as DNA: TGTGCCAGCAGCTCCGGACAGGCCCGCGACACAGATACGCAGTATTTT. This codes for CASSSGQARDTDTQYF.

The chain has TRBV14 and TRBJ1-3, with 7 nucleotides matching TRBD1. The CDR3 is 15 residues long. V was pared by 5 bases and J by 0 bases, with 4 bases of the junction left unmatched. Germline assignment: CDR1 SGHDN and CDR2 FVKESK. In DNA, the CDR3 is TGTGCCAGCAGCTTGACAGGGTACTCTGGAAACACCATATATTTT. Protein product: CASSLTGYSGNTIYF.

This rearrangement joins TRBV7-2 to TRBJ2-3, with D unclear. Germline V gene data show CDR1 as SGHTA and CDR2 as FQGNSA. The CDR3 totals 15 residues. The V and J ends lost 5 bases and 5 bases respectively, with 17 bases between them. In DNA, the CDR3 is TGTGCCAGCAGCCAGGCCCGACTTAGGTTAGATACGCAGTATTTT. Its translation: CASSQARLRLDTQYF.

The rearrangement joins TRBV30 to TRBJ1-4; 7 nucleotides agree with TRBD1. Germline trimming cut 2 bases from V and 7 bases from J; bases unmatched to any gene: 7. CDR1 is GTSNPN and CDR2 is SVGIG in the germline V gene (reference sequence). This CDR3 spans 14 amino acids. The CDR3 nucleotides are TGTGCCTGGAGTAAACAGGGGTTGATTGAAAAACTGTTTTTT. Translated: CAWSKQGLIEKLFF.

The J gene is TRBJ2-1, the V gene TRBV5-1, with D perhaps matching TRBD2 (5 bases). Germline V lookup: CDR1 SGHRS, CDR2 YFSETQ. V was trimmed by 5 bases and J by 5 bases, leaving 11 bases between them. The CDR3 spans 13 residues. CDR3 sequence (DNA): TGCGCCAGCAGAGCAGGAGGCAACAATGAGCAGTTCTTC. It translates to CASRAGGNNEQFF.

V gene TRBV14 combines with J gene TRBJ2-7, with D possibly TRBD2 on 6 matching bases. Trimming removed 0 bases at V and 0 bases at J, with 21 bases between. In germline, CDR1 is SGHDN, CDR2 FVKESK. The CDR3 runs to 19 residues. CDR3 in amino acids: CASSQDKGTGRGSSYEQYF. The DNA of the CDR3 is TGTGCCAGCAGCCAAGATAAGGGAACCGGGCGGGGTAGCTCCTACGAGCAGTACTTC.

The chain carries TRBV6-6 and TRBJ2-5; D remains unclear. The ends were cut back, 5 bases at V and 7 bases at J, with 8 bases in the middle. Germline CDR1 MNHNY, CDR2 SVGAGI (reference sequence). The CDR3 covers 11 residues. CDR3 protein: CASSPEATQYF. The CDR3 coding sequence is TGTGCCAGCAGTCCCGAGGCGACCCAGTACTTC.

The rearrangement links TRBV7-6 to TRBJ2-7; possible D gene TRBD1, 6 bases. Germline V gene lookup returns CDR1 SGHVS and CDR2 FNYEAQ. The CDR3 runs 15 residues. The ends were cut back, 1 base at V and 2 bases at J, with 12 bases in the middle. Written as DNA, the CDR3 is TGTGCCAGCAGCTTAGGTGGGGGCGAAACCTACGAGCAGTACTTC. This translates into CASSLGGGETYEQYF.

The chain employs TRBV5-8 and TRBJ1-1; 9 nucleotides match TRBD1. From germline, CDR1 is SGHTS and CDR2 YDEGEE. After removal of 4 bases from V and 1 base from J, the junction contained 5 bases not matched to a gene. This CDR3 has 15 amino acids. CDR3: CASSRGQGWNTEAFF. CDR3 bases: TGTGCCAGCAGCCGGGGACAGGGATGGAACACTGAAGCTTTCTTT.

With regard to this clone: A junction end diverges from the germline sequence, so it may reflect a read error. The rearrangement links TRBV7-7 to TRBJ2-5; no reliable D call. Germline V gives CDR1 SSHAT, CDR2 FNYEAQ (reference sequence). This CDR3 has 14 amino acids. The CDR3 DNA is TGTGCTAGCAGCTTAGGAGCCGTCCCGGAGACCCAGTACTTC. The encoded protein is CASSLGAVPETQYF.

V and J are TRBV15 and TRBJ2-5; 9 bases line up with TRBD1. The germline V gene encodes CDR1 LNHNV and CDR2 YYDKDF (reference sequence). V shed 0 bases and J 1 base; nucleotides not matched to a gene: 6. This CDR3 has 17 residues. CDR3 nucleotides: TGTGCCACCAGCAGAGAATTCGGGACAGGGCTCCAAGAGACCCAGTACTTC. Translating it yields CATSREFGTGLQETQYF. The variable domain in full, with the rest retrieved from reference TRBV15 and TRBJ2-5, is DAMVIQNPRYQVTQFGKPVTLSCSQTLNHNVMYWYQQKSSQAPKLLFHYYDKDFNNEADTPDNFQSRRPNTSFCFLDIRSPGLGDTAMYLCATSREFGTGLQETQYFGPGTRLLVL.

The chain has TRBV6-6 and TRBJ1-5; maybe TRBD1 (6 bases). This CDR3 is 15 amino acids long. V lost 8 bases and J lost 6, with 20 bases in between. The V gene's germline CDR1 is MNHNY and CDR2 SVGAGI (reference sequence). CDR3 sequence reads: CASARGRSIGQPQHF. CDR3 nucleotide sequence: TGTGCCAGCGCCCGGGGGCGCAGTATTGGTCAGCCCCAGCATTTT.

The chain uses TRBV15 and TRBJ2-1; no clear D gene. The CDR3 length is 12 residues. V was cut by 10 bases and J by 6 bases, with 13 bases left in between. Germline V gives CDR1 LNHNV, CDR2 YYDKDF (reference sequence). As DNA, the CDR3 is TGTGCCATCCCCGAAGTTAGCAATGAGCAGTTCTTC. Translating it yields CAIPEVSNEQFF. Combining the CDR3 with reference TRBV15 and TRBJ2-1 gives the whole variable domain DAMVIQNPRYQVTQFGKPVTLSCSQTLNHNVMYWYQQKSSQAPKLLFHYYDKDFNNEADTPDNFQSRRPNTSFCFLDIRSPGLGDTAMYLCAIPEVSNEQFFGPGTRLTVL.

The V call is TRBV6-4, the J call TRBJ1-5; D is ambiguous. Trimming removed 7 bases from V and 1 base from J, with 14 bases in between. In germline, CDR1 is MRHNA, CDR2 SNTAGT. The length of the CDR3 is 15 residues. The CDR3 DNA is TGTGCCAGCACTTATAGGGCGGCAAGCAATCAGCCCCAGCATTTT. Translating gives CASTYRAASNQPQHF.

The J gene is TRBJ1-5, the V gene TRBV7-2; D is uncertain. Between the trimmed V and J ends, which lost 1 base and 0 bases, there was a span of 7 bases. Germline CDR1 SGHTA, CDR2 FQGNSA. The CDR3 is 15 amino acids. DNA for the CDR3: TGTGCCAGCAGCTTAGAGCCGTATAGCAATCAGCCCCAGCATTTT. Translating it yields CASSLEPYSNQPQHF.